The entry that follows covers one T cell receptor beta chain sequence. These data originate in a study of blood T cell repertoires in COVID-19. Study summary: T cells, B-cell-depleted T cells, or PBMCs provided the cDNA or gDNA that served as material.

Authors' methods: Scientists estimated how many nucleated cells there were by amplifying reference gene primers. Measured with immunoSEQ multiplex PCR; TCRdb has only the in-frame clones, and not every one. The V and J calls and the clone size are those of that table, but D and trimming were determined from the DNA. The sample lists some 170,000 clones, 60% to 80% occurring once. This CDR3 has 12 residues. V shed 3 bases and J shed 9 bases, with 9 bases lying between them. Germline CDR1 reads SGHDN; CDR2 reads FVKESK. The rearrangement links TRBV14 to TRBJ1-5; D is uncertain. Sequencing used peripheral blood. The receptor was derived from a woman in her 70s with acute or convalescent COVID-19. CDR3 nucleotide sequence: TGTGCCAGCAGCCAGTCGGGAGGGCCCCAGCATTTT. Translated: CASSQSGGPQHF.